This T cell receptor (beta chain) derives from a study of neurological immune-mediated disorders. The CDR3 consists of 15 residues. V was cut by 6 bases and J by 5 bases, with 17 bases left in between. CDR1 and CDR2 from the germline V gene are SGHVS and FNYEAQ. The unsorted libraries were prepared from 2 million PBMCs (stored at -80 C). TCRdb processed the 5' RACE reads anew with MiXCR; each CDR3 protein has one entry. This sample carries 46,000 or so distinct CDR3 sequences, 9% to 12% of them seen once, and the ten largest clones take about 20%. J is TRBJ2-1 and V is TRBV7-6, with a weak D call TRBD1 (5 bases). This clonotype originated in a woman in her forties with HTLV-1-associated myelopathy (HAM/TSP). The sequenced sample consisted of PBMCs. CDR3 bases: TGTGCCAGCAGGTACCCTGGGGCAGTGCACAATGAGCAGTTCTTC. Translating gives CASRYPGAVHNEQFF.